Sequencing of this TCR beta chain was carried out in a study of immune evolution from preneoplasia to lung adenocarcinoma. Using immunoSEQ multiplex PCR, the repertoire was profiled, and TCRdb retains in-frame clones only, with some absent. Among 3,500 to 4,500 clones, about four fifths were seen once, and the ten largest hold 14%. Between about 2014 and 2018, patients underwent resection in Japan or China. The CDR3 consists of 16 residues. Trimming removed 4 bases from V and 9 bases from J; junction bases left unmatched: 16. Germline V gives CDR1 SGDLS, CDR2 YYNGEE. Regarding this clone: Its antigen is still unknown.

The study's findings and limits: From normal lung to invasive adenocarcinoma, top clone frequencies appeared to decrease. Normal lung had highest clonality; later lesions appeared denser, more diverse.

Sequenced material: FFPE adjacent normal lung tissue. The clonotype originates from a person between 55 and 80 years old with lung adenocarcinoma. V gene TRBV9 combines with J gene TRBJ2-1; TRBD1 agrees at 7 bases. The CDR3 is CASSFGDVTGYGEQFF. The CDR3 coding sequence is TGTGCCAGCAGCTTCGGAGATGTGACAGGGTACGGTGAGCAGTTCTTC.